These T cell receptor beta chains were read from a single sample in a study of CD8+ T cells in alopecia areata. Some clones are missing from TCRdb's copy, which holds only in-frame ones; the method was immunoSEQ multiplex PCR. The data hold 140,000 to 150,000 clones, with approximately 51% observed a single time. This specimen consisted of CD4+ T cells sorted from blood, obtained at week 0. Source of these receptors: a human donor with alopecia areata. The CDR3 runs from the conserved cysteine through the conserved F or W. D genes are given only for firm matches. Rows give clone size only sometimes, using once, few, many, or a class for an expanded clone.

>TRBJ2-5|NA|TRBD1|TRBV29-1
TGCAGCGGGGGACAGGCGGGGGAGACCCAGTACTTC
CSGGQAGETQYF
>TRBJ2-3|few|NA|TRBV7-2
TGTGCCAGCAGCCTTACGTCGTACCATGATACGCAGTATTTT
CASSLTSYHDTQYF
>TRBJ1-1|NA|NA|TRBV29-1
TGCAGCGGTGGGCCAGGGAAGAACACTGAAGCTTTCTTT
CSGGPGKNTEAFF
>TRBJ2-3|NA|TRBD2|TRBV30
TGTGCCTGGAGGCTAGCGGGAGCTAGCACAGATACGCAGTATTTT
CAWRLAGASTDTQYF
>TRBJ2-3|NA|NA|TRBV30
TGTGCCTGGAGTCCCTTCTCAGAGACGCAGTATTTT
CAWSPFSETQYF
>TRBJ2-2|NA|NA|TRBV2
TGTGCCAGCAGTAGACAGAGGGCCGGGGAGCTGTTTTTT
CASSRQRAGELFF
>TRBJ1-1|NA|TRBD1|TRBV9
TGTGCCAGCAGCGTAGGGACAGGGAAGGACACTGAAGCTTTCTTT
CASSVGTGKDTEAFF
>TRBJ2-7|NA|TRBD1|TRBV29-1
TGCAGCGTTAGGACAGGACCCTCCTACGAGCAGTACTTC
CSVRTGPSYEQYF
>TRBJ2-1|NA|NA|TRBV9
TGTGCCAGCAGCGTAGTGGCGGGGGAGCAGTTCTTC
CASSVVAGEQFF
>TRBJ2-1|NA|TRBD2|TRBV29-1
TGCAGCGGGAAAAGGGGACTAGGTGGCAATGAGCAGTTCTTC
CSGKRGLGGNEQFF
>TRBJ1-2|many|TRBD1|TRBV7-2
TGTGCCAGCAGCTCTCAAGGGACAGGGGGCTATGGCTACACCTTC
CASSSQGTGGYGYTF
>TRBJ2-1|NA|TRBD2|TRBV9
TGTGCCAGCAGCCCGCAGGGACTAGCGGGAGTTGATGAGCAGTTCTTC
CASSPQGLAGVDEQFF
>TRBJ2-7|NA|NA|TRBV6-5
TGTGCCAGCAGTTTAGTCTCAGGATCCTACGAGCAGTACTTC
CASSLVSGSYEQYF
>TRBJ2-7|NA|TRBD1|TRBV6-1
TGTGCCAGCAGTCTCCAGGAGGGACAGGGGTACGAGCAGTACTTC
CASSLQEGQGYEQYF
>TRBJ1-1|NA|NA|TRBV30
TGTGCCTGGAGTGTACGGGGACTATCCGACCTCACTGAAGCTTTCTTT
CAWSVRGLSDLTEAFF
>TRBJ1-5|NA|NA|TRBV28
TGTGCCAGCAGTACGGGCGGAGCCCAGCATTTT
CASSTGGAQHF
>TRBJ2-1|NA|NA|TRBV10-3
TGTGCCATCAGTGTGGACCTCAATGAGCAGTTCTTC
CAISVDLNEQFF
>TRBJ2-3|NA|TRBD1|TRBV7-2
TGTGCCAGCAGCCAGGGGGCTATCGCAGATACGCAGTATTTT
CASSQGAIADTQYF
>TRBJ1-2|few|NA|TRBV29-1
TGCAGCGTTGATGAAGCCGGCGTGGGTGGCTACACCTTC
CSVDEAGVGGYTF
>TRBJ1-1|few|NA|TRBV18
TGTGCCAGCTCACCATCGACGGAGAACACTGAAGCTTTCTTT
CASSPSTENTEAFF
>TRBJ2-3|NA|NA|TRBV11-2
TGTGCCAGCAGCCCCGGGCTCCGGGGTACGCAGTATTTT
CASSPGLRGTQYF
>TRBJ2-7|NA|TRBD2|TRBV7-2
TGTGCCAGCAGCCCCCAACTAGCGGGAACCTACGAGCAGTACTTC
CASSPQLAGTYEQYF
>TRBJ2-3|NA|TRBD2|TRBV15
TGTGCCACCAGCAGTCCGACTAGCGGGCCTAGCACAGATACGCAGTATTTT
CATSSPTSGPSTDTQYF
>TRBJ2-5|few|NA|TRBV20-1
TGCAGTGCCGAGGACCACGAGACCCAGTACTTC
CSAEDHETQYF
>TRBJ2-1|NA|TRBD1|TRBV5-1
TGCGCCAGCAGCTTGGTTGGGACAGGGATCTCCTACAATGAGCAGTTCTTC
CASSLVGTGISYNEQFF